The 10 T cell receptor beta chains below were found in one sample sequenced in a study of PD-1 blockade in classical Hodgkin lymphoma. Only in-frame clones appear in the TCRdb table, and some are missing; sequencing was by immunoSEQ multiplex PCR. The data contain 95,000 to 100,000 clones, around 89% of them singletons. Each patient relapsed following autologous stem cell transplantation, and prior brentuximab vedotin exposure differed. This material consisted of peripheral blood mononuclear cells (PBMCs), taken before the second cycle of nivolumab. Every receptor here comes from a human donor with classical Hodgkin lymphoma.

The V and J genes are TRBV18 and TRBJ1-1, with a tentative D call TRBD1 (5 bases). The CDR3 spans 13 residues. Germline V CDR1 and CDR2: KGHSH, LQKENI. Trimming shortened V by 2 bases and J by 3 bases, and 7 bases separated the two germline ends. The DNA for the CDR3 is TGTGCCAGCTCACCAGGCAGGGACACTGAAGCTTTCTTT. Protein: CASSPGRDTEAFF.

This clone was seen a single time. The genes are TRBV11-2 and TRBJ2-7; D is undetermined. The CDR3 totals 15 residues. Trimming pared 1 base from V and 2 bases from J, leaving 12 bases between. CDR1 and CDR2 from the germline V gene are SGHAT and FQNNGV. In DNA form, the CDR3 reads TGTGCCAGCAGCTTAGCCCCGGACGGCCCCTACGAGCAGTACTTC. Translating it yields CASSLAPDGPYEQYF.

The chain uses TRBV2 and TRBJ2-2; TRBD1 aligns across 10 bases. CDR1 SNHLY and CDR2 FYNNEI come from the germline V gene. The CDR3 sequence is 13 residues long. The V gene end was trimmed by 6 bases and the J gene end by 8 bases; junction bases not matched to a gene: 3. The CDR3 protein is CASRDRGRGELFF. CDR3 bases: TGTGCCAGCAGAGACAGGGGGCGAGGGGAGCTGTTTTTT.

The CDR3 is CASSLIGHNIPRYF. The CDR3 DNA sequence: TGTGCCAGCAGCTTAATTGGACACAATATACCCCGGTATTTT. V gene TRBV7-2 combines with J gene TRBJ2-3, with D possibly matching TRBD1 (5 bases). Germline loops: CDR1 SGHTA, CDR2 FQGNSA. V was shortened by 2 bases and J by 14 bases, with 20 bases between the two germline ends. This CDR3 has 14 amino acids.

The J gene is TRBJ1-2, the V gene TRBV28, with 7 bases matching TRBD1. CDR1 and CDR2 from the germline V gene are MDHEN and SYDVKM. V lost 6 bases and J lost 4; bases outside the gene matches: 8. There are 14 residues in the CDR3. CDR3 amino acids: CASSTATGSYGYTF. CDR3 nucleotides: TGTGCCAGCAGCACGGCGACAGGGTCCTATGGCTACACCTTC.

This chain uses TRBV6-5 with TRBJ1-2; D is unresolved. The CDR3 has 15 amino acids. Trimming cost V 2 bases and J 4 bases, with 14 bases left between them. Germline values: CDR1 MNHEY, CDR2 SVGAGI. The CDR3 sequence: CASSYSGQLGYGYTF. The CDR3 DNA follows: TGTGCCAGCAGTTACAGTGGTCAGCTTGGCTATGGCTACACCTTC.

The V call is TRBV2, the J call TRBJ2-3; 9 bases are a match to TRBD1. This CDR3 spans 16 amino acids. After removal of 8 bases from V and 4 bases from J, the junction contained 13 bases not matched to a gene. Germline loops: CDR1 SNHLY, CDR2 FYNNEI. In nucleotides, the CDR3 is TGTGCCAGCGGTTCCAGCCGGGACAGGGCGGCAGATACGCAGTATTTT. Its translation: CASGSSRDRAADTQYF. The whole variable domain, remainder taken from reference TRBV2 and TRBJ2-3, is EPEVTQTPSHQVTQMGQEVILRCVPISNHLYFYWYRQILGQKVEFLVSFYNNEISEKSEIFDDQFSVERPDGSNFTLKIRSTKLEDSAMYFCASGSSRDRAADTQYFGPGTRLTVL.

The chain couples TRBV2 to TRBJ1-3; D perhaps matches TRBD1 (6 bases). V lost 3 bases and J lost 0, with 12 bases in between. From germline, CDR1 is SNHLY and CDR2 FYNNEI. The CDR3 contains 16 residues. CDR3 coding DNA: TGTGCCAGCAGTGAGGGGGCCAGCTTCTCTGGAAACACCATATATTTT. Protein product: CASSEGASFSGNTIYF. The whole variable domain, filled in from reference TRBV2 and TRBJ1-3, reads EPEVTQTPSHQVTQMGQEVILRCVPISNHLYFYWYRQILGQKVEFLVSFYNNEISEKSEIFDDQFSVERPDGSNFTLKIRSTKLEDSAMYFCASSEGASFSGNTIYFGEGSWLTVV.

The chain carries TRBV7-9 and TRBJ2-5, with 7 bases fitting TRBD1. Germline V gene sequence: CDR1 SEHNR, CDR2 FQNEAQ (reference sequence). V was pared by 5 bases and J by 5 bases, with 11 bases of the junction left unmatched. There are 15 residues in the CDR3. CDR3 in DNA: TGTGCCAGCAGCCTAAACGGAAAGGGGGCGGAGACCCAGTACTTC. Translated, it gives CASSLNGKGAETQYF.

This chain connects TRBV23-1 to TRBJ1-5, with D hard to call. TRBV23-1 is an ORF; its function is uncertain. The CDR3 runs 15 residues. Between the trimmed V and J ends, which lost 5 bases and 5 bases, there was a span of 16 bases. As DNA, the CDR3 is TGCGCCAGCAGTAACCGGCCGGGAAGATATCAGCCCCAGCATTTT. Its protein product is CASSNRPGRYQPQHF.